The clone carrying this TCR beta chain counts as medium-sized (0.01 to 0.1%). Its antigen is not identified. TRB rearrangements were amplified by multiplex PCR with BIOMED2 TRB-A/B primers. Each CDR3 protein gets one entry after TCRdb re-called the multiplex PCR reads with MiXCR. The data show more than 9,500 distinct CDR3 sequences, 25% to 30% seen once. This entry comes from a study of T and B cells in COVID-19 patients. Study as a whole: Most recovered patients had mild to moderate COVID-19 treated as outpatients. Comorbidities linked to unfavorable COVID-19 outcome were present in nine tenths of the roughly 20 active-infection patients.

TRB was amplified from about 250-500 ng of blood genomic DNA. Study results and caveats: Blood from mildly ill patients while symptomatic, and early samples from severe cases, were scarce. In COVID-19 patients, T cell receptor beta variable and joining gene use was reportedly strongly skewed.

CDR1 is LNHDA, CDR2 SQIVND, per germline (reference sequence). The CDR3 extends over 18 amino acids. V lost 0 bases and J lost 8; bases outside the gene matches: 16. This chain joins TRBV19 and TRBJ2-1; 7 nucleotides align to TRBD2. The sample comprised blood. The clonotype was recovered from a human donor who had recovered from COVID-19. CDR3 sequence reads: CASSIDLFDGLVGYEQFF. The CDR3, as DNA: TGTGCCAGTAGTATAGATCTGTTCGACGGACTAGTAGGTTATGAGCAGTTCTTC.